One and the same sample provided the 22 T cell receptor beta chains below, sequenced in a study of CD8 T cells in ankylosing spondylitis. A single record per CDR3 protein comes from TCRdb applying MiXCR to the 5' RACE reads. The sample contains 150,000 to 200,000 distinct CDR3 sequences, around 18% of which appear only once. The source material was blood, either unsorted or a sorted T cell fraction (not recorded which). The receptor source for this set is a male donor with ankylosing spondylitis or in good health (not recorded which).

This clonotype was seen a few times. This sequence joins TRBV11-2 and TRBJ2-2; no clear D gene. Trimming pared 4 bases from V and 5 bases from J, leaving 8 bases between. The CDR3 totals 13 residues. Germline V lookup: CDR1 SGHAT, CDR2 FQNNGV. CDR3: CASSSPRTGELFF. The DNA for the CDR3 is TGTGCCAGCAGCTCACCGCGGACCGGGGAGCTGTTTTTT.

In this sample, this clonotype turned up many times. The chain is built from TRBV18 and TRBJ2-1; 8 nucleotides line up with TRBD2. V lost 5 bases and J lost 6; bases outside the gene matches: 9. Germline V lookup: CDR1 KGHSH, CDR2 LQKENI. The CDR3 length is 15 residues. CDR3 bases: TGTGCCAGCTCAAATCCGGGAGGGCCCTTCAATGAGCAGTTCTTC. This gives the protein CASSNPGGPFNEQFF.

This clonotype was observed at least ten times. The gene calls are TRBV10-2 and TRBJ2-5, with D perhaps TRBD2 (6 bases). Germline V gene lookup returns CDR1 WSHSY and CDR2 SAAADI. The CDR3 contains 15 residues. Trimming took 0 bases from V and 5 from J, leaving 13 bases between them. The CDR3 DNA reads TGCGCCAGCAGTGAGTCCCTCTGGAGGGGTGAGACCCAGTACTTC. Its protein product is CASSESLWRGETQYF.

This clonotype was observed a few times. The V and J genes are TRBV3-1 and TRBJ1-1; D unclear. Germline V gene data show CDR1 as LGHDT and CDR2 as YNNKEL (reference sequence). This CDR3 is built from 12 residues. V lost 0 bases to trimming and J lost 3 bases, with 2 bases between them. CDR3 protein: CASSQDYTEAFF. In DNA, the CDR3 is TGTGCCAGCAGCCAAGATTACACTGAAGCTTTCTTT.

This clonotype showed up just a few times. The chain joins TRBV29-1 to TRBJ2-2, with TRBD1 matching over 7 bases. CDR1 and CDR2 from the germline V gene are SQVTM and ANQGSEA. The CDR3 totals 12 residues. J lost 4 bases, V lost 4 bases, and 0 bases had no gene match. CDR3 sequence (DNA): TGCAGCGTTGGACAGGGCACCGGGGAGCTGTTTTTT. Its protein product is CSVGQGTGELFF.

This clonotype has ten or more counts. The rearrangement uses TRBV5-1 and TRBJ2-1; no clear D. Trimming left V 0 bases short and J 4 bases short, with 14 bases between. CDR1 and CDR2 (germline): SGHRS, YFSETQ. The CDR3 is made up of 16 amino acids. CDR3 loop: CASSLGGSVIYNEQFF. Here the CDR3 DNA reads TGCGCCAGCAGCTTGGGGGGATCGGTCATATACAATGAGCAGTTCTTC.

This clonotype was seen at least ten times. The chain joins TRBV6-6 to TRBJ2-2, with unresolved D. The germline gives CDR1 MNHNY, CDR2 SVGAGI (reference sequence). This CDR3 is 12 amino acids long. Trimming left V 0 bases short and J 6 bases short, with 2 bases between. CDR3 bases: TGTGCCAGCAGTTACTCAGCCGGGGAGCTGTTTTTT. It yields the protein CASSYSAGELFF.

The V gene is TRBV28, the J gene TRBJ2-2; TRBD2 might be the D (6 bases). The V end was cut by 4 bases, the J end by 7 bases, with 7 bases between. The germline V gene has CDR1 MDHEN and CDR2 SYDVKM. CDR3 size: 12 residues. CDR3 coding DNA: TGTGCCAGCAGTTGGGAGGTCGGGGAGCTGTTTTTT. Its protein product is CASSWEVGELFF.

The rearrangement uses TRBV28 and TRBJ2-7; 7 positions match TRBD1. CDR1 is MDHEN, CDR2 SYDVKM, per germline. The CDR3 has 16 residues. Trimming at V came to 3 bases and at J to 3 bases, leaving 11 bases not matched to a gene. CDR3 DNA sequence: TGTGCCAGCAGTTTCTCACACAGGGGTGGGGGCTACGAGCAGTACTTC. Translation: CASSFSHRGGGYEQYF.

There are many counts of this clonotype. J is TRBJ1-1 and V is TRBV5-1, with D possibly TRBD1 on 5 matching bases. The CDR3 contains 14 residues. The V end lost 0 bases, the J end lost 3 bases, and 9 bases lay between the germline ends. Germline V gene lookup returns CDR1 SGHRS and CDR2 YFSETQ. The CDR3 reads CASSLAGGDTEAFF. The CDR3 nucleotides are TGCGCCAGCAGCTTGGCCGGAGGGGACACTGAAGCTTTCTTT.

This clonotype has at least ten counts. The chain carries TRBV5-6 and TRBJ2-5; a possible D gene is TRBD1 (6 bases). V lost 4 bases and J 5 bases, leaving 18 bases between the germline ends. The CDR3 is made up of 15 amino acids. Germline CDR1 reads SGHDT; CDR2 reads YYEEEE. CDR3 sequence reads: CASSISAGVRETQYF. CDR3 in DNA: TGTGCCAGCAGCATTTCTGCAGGGGTCCGTGAGACCCAGTACTTC.

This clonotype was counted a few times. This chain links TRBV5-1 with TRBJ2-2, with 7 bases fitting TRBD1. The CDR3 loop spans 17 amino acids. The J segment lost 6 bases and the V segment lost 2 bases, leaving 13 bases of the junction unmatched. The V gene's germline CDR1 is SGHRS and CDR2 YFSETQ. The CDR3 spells CASSLYDRVVLSGELFF. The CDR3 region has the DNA TGCGCCAGCAGCTTATACGACAGGGTTGTCTTGTCCGGGGAGCTGTTTTTT.

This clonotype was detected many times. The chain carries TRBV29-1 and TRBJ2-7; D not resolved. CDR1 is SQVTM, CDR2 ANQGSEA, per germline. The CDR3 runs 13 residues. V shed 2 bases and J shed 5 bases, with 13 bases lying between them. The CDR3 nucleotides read TGCAGCGTTGAAATTTGGGTGGGCCACGAGCAGTACTTC. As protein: CSVEIWVGHEQYF.

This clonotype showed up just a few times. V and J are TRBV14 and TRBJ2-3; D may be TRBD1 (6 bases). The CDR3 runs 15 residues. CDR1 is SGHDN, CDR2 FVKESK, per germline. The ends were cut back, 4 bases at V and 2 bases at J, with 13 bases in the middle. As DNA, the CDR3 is TGTGCCAGCAGCCGCGGACAGACCTTCACAGATACGCAGTATTTT. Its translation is CASSRGQTFTDTQYF.

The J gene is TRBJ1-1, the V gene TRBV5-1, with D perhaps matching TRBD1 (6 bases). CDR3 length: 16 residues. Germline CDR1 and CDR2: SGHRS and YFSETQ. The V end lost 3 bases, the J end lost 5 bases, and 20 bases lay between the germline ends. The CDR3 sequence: CASSSTLTGERTEAFF. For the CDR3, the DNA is TGCGCCAGCAGCTCCACCTTGACAGGCGAGAGGACTGAAGCTTTCTTT.

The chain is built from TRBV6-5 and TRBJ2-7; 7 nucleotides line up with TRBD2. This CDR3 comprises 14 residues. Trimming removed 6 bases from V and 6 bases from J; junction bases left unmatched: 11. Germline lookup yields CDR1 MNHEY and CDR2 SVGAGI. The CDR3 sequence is CASRGGDVSFEQYF. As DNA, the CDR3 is TGTGCCAGCAGGGGGGGGGACGTGTCTTTCGAGCAGTACTTC.

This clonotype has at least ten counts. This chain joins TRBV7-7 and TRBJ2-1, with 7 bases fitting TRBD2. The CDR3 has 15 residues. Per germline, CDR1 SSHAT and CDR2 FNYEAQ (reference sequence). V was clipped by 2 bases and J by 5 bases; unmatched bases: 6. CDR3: CASSLRASGNNEQFF. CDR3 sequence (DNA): TGTGCCAGCAGCTTAAGGGCTAGCGGAAACAATGAGCAGTTCTTC.

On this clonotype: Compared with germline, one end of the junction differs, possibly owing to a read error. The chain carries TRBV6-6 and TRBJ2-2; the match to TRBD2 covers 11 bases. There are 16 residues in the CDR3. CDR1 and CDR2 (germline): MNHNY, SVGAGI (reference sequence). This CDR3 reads CAGSTRLAGKTGELFF. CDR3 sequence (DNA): TGTGCCGGCAGTACCCGACTAGCGGGAAAAACCGGGGAGCTGTTTTTT.

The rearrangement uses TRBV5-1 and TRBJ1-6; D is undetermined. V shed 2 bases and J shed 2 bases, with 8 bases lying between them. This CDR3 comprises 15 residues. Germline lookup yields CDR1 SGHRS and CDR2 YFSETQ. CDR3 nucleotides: TGCGCCAGCAGCTTCGGGCGCGCCTATAATTCACCCCTCCACTTT. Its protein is CASSFGRAYNSPLHF.

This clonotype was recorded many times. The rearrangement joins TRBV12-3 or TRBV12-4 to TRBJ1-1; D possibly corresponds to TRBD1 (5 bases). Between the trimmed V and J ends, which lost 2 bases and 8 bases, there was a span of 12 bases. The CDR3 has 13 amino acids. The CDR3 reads CASSLLQGGEAFF. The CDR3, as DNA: TGTGCCAGCAGTTTACTGCAGGGAGGGGAAGCTTTCTTT.

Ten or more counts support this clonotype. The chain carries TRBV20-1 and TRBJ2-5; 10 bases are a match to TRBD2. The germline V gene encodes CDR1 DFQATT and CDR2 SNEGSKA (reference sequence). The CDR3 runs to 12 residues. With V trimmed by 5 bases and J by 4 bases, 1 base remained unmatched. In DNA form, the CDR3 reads TGCAGTGCTCGGACTAGCGGAGAGACCCAGTACTTC. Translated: CSARTSGETQYF.

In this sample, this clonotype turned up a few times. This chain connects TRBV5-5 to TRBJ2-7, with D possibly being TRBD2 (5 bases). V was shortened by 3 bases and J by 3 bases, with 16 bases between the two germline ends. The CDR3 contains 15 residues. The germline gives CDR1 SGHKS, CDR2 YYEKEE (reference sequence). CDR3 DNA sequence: TGTGCCAGCAGCTCCTCTAGCCAACGGAACTACGAGCAGTACTTC. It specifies CASSSSSQRNYEQYF.